Listed below are T cell receptor beta chains from one sample, sequenced in a study of T cells after yellow fever vaccination. MiXCR was run by TCRdb on the 5' RACE reads, yielding one entry per CDR3 protein. The sample includes about 210,000 distinct CDR3 sequences, less than 3.5% of them seen just once. Here the sequenced sample was CD4+ T cells sorted from PBMCs, taken 10 days after the yellow fever booster vaccination. All receptors come from a man aged 18 to 30 who received the YFV17D yellow fever vaccine. Both conserved end residues are part of each CDR3. A D gene is named only where the DNA matches it firmly. A row's size may be missing; if present it is once, few, many or a size class.

CDR3nt: TGTGCCACCAGCAGAGGGAAGTCGGGCGGTCAAGAGACCCAGTACTTC; CDR3aa: CATSRGKSGGQETQYF; d_gene: NA; abundance: NA; v_gene: TRBV15; j_gene: TRBJ2-5
CDR3nt: TGTGCCAGCAGTTTTCGCGGGATCCGGAACACTGAAGCTTTCTTT; CDR3aa: CASSFRGIRNTEAFF; d_gene: NA; abundance: few; v_gene: TRBV27; j_gene: TRBJ1-1
CDR3nt: TGTGCCAGCAGTTTAGCGGTACATAGCACAGATACGCAGTATTTT; CDR3aa: CASSLAVHSTDTQYF; d_gene: NA; abundance: many; v_gene: TRBV12-3/TRBV12-4; j_gene: TRBJ2-3
CDR3nt: TGCAGTGCCCATCTGAGGGGGCCGCCTCACTCCTATAATTCACCCCTCCACTTT; CDR3aa: CSAHLRGPPHSYNSPLHF; d_gene: TRBD1; abundance: NA; v_gene: TRBV20-1; j_gene: TRBJ1-6
CDR3nt: TGTGCCAGCAGCTTGGTTGTGGGACAAAGGGAAGCTTTCTTT; CDR3aa: CASSLVVGQREAFF; d_gene: NA; abundance: many; v_gene: TRBV5-5; j_gene: TRBJ1-1
CDR3nt: TGCGCCAGCAGCTTGACAGTTCCCCGGGGGAATGAGCAGTTCTTC; CDR3aa: CASSLTVPRGNEQFF; d_gene: NA; abundance: few; v_gene: TRBV5-1; j_gene: TRBJ2-1
CDR3nt: TGCAGTGCGCAACGCGCAGATACGCAGTATTTT; CDR3aa: CSAQRADTQYF; d_gene: NA; abundance: NA; v_gene: TRBV20-1; j_gene: TRBJ2-3
CDR3nt: TGTGCCAGCAGCTTTGGGGGGAATAAAGCTGAAGCTTTCTTT; CDR3aa: CASSFGGNKAEAFF; d_gene: NA; abundance: many; v_gene: TRBV7-9; j_gene: TRBJ1-1
CDR3nt: TGTGCCAGCAGCGGGGACAGAGGGCGGACCCAGTACTTC; CDR3aa: CASSGDRGRTQYF; d_gene: TRBD1; abundance: many; v_gene: TRBV2; j_gene: TRBJ2-5
CDR3nt: TGCGCCAGCAGTGAGTGGTTCCAGATGAACACTGAAGCTTTCTTT; CDR3aa: CASSEWFQMNTEAFF; d_gene: NA; abundance: many; v_gene: TRBV10-2; j_gene: TRBJ1-1
CDR3nt: TGTGCCAGCAGTTTCGTGGGGGGTACTGAAGCTTTCTTT; CDR3aa: CASSFVGGTEAFF; d_gene: NA; abundance: many; v_gene: TRBV12-3/TRBV12-4; j_gene: TRBJ1-1
CDR3nt: TGTGCCACCAGCAGAGATAGGAGTGGAGTGGGGAAACTGTTTTTT; CDR3aa: CATSRDRSGVGKLFF; d_gene: NA; abundance: few; v_gene: TRBV15; j_gene: TRBJ1-4